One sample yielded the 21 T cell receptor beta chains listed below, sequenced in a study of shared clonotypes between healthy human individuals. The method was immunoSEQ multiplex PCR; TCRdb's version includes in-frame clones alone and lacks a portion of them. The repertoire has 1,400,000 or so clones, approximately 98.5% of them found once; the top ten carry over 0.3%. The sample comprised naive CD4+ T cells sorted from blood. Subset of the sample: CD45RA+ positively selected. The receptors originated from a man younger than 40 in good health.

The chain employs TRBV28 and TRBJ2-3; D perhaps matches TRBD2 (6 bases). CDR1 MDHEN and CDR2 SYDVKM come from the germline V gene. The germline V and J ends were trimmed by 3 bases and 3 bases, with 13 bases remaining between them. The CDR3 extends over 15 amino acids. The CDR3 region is CASSFGRIRTDTQYF. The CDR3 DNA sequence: TGTGCCAGCAGTTTCGGGAGAATTAGGACAGATACGCAGTATTTT.

DNA for the CDR3: TGTGCCAGCAGTTTACCCGACAGGGCTTTCTCTGGAAACACCATATATTTT. Amino acids: CASSLPDRAFSGNTIYF. The rearrangement links TRBV28 to TRBJ1-3; 7 positions agree with TRBD1. Germline V gene data show CDR1 as MDHEN and CDR2 as SYDVKM. This CDR3 is 17 amino acids long. V lost 2 bases to trimming and J lost 0 bases; unmatched junction nucleotides: 7.

CDR3 protein: CASSLYGRWGEPYNEQFF. The CDR3 nucleotides are TGTGCCAGCAGTTTATACGGCAGATGGGGAGAACCCTACAATGAGCAGTTCTTC. V and J are TRBV28 and TRBJ2-1, with a tentative D call TRBD2 (5 bases). This CDR3 comprises 18 residues. The ends were cut back, 1 base at V and 2 bases at J, with 18 bases in the middle. CDR1 and CDR2 from the germline V gene are MDHEN and SYDVKM.

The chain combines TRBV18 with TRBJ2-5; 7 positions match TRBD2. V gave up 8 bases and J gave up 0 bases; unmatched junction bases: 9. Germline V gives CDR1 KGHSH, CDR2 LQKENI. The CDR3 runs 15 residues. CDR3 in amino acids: CASHPGGVYQETQYF. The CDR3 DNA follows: TGTGCCAGCCACCCGGGGGGAGTGTACCAAGAGACCCAGTACTTC.

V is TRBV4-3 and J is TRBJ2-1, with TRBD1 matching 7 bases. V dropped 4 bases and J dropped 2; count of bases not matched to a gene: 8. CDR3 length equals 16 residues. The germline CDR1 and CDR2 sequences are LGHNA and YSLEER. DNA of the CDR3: TGCGCCAGCAGCCTAGACAGGGTAGGGGCCTACAATGAGCAGTTCTTC. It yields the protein CASSLDRVGAYNEQFF.

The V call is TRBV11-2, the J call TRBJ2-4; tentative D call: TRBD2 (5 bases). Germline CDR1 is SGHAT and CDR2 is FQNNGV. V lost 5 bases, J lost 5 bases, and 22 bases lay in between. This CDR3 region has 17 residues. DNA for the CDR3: TGTGCCAGCAGCGCAGCCTACCGGACCCGGCGGGAAAACATTCAGTACTTC. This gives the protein CASSAAYRTRRENIQYF.

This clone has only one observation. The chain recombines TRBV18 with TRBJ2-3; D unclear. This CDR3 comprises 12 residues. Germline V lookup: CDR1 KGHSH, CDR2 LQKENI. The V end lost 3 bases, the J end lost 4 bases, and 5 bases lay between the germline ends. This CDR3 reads CASSPAPDTQYF. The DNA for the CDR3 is TGTGCCAGCTCACCTGCTCCAGATACGCAGTATTTT.

The CDR3 region has the DNA TGTGCCAGCAGTCAGGGGGAAAGACGAGCTTTCTTT. Protein product: CASSQGERRAFF. The chain joins TRBV6-5 to TRBJ1-1, with 7 bases lining up with TRBD1. The germline CDR1 and CDR2 sequences are MNHEY and SVGAGI. CDR3 length equals 12 residues. The J segment lost 10 bases and the V segment lost 5 bases, leaving 7 bases of the junction unmatched.

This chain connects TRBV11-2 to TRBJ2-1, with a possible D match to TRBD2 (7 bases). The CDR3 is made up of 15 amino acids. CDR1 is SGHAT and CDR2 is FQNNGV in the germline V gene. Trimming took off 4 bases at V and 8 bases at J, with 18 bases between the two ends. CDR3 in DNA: TGTGCCAGCAGCTCCAAGGGGGAGGGTATGTATGAGCAGTTCTTC. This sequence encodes CASSSKGEGMYEQFF.

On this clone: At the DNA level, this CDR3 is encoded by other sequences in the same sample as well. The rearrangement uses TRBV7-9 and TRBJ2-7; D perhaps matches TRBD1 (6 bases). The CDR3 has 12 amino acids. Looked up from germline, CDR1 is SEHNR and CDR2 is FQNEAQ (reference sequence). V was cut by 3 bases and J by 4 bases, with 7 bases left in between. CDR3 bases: TGTGCCAGCAGCTTTACAGGGTACGAGCAGTACTTC. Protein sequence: CASSFTGYEQYF.

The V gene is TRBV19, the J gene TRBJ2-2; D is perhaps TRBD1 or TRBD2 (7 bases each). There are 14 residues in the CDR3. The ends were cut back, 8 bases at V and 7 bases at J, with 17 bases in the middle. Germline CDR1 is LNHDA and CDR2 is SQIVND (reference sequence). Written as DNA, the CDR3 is TGTGCCAGTGGAGCAGGGGGGGCGGTCGGGGAGCTGTTTTTT. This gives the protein CASGAGGAVGELFF.

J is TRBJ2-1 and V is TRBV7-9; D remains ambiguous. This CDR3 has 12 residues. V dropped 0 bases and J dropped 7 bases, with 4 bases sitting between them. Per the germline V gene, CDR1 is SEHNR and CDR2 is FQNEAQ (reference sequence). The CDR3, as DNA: TGTGCCAGCAGCTTAGCCGCGAATGAGCAGTTCTTC. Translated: CASSLAANEQFF.

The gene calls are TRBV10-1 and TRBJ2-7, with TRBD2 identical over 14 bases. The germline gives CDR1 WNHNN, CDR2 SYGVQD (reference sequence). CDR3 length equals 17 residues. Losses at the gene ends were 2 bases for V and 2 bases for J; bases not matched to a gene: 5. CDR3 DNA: TGCGCCAGCAGTGAGGGGACTAGCGGGAGATCACCCTACGAGCAGTACTTC. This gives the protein CASSEGTSGRSPYEQYF.

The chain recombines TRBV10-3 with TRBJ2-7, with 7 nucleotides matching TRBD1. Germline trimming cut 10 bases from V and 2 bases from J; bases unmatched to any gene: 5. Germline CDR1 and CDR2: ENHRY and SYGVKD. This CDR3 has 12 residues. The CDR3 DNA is TGTGCCACCACGACAGGGACCTACGAGCAGTACTTC. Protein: CATTTGTYEQYF.

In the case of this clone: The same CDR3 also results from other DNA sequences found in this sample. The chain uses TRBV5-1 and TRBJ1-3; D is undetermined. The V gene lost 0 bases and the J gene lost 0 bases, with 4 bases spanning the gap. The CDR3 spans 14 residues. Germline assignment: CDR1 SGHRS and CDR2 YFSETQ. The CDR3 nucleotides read TGCGCCAGCAGCTTGGGATTCTCTGGAAACACCATATATTTT. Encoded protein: CASSLGFSGNTIYF.

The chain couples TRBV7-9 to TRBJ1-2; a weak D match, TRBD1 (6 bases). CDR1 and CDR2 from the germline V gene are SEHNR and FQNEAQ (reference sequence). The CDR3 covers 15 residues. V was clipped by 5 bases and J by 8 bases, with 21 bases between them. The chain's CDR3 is CASSQRDIGVEGYTF. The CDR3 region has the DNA TGTGCCAGCAGCCAACGGGACATTGGCGTAGAGGGCTACACCTTC.

The DNA of the CDR3 is TGTGCCAGCAGCTTATGGGCTAGCGGGAGGGACTTGGCCTACAATGAGCAGTTCTTC. This codes for CASSLWASGRDLAYNEQFF. The chain combines TRBV7-3 with TRBJ2-1, with 12 bases identical to TRBD2. The germline CDR1 and CDR2 sequences are SGHTA and FQGTGA. CDR3 length: 19 amino acids. The trim removed 2 bases at V and 2 bases at J, leaving 10 bases unmatched.

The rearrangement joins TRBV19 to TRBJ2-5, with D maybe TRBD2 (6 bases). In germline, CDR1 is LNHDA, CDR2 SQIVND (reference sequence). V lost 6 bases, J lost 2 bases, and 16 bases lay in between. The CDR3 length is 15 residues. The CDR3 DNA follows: TGTGCCAGTAGCAAAAATCGGGACTTACAAGAGACCCAGTACTTC. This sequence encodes CASSKNRDLQETQYF. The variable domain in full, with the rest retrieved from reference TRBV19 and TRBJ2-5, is DGGITQSPKYLFRKEGQNVTLSCEQNLNHDAMYWYRQDPGQGLRLIYYSQIVNDFQKGDIAEGYSVSREKKESFPLTVTSAQKNPTAFYLCASSKNRDLQETQYFGPGTRLLVL.

The CDR3 DNA sequence: TGTGCCAGCAGCTTAGGTGTCAGCACAGATACGCAGTATTTT. Its translation: CASSLGVSTDTQYF. V gene TRBV11-2 combines with J gene TRBJ2-3; D is undetermined. CDR3 size: 14 residues. Between the trimmed V and J ends, which lost 1 base and 0 bases, there was a span of 5 bases. From germline, CDR1 is SGHAT and CDR2 FQNNGV.

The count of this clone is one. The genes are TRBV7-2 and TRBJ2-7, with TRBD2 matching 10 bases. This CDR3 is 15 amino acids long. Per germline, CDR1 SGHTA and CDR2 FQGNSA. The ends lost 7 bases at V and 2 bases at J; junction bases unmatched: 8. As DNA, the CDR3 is TGTGCCAGCACCCTCCGGCTAGCGGGGGCCTACGAGCAGTACTTC. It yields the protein CASTLRLAGAYEQYF.

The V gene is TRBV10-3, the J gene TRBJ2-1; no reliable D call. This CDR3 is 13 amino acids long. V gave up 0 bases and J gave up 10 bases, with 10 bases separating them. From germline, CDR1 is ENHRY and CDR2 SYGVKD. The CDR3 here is CAISESDPGEQFF. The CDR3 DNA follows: TGTGCCATCAGTGAGTCCGACCCCGGGGAGCAGTTCTTC.